This T cell receptor beta chain was documented in a study of CD8 T cells in ankylosing spondylitis. CDR1 is SGHTA, CDR2 FQGNSA, per germline. Trimming left V 1 base short and J 0 bases short, with 7 bases between. The CDR3 extends over 15 amino acids. MiXCR, run by TCRdb on the 5' RACE reads, gives a single entry per CDR3 protein. The table has 150,000 or so distinct CDR3 sequences, 18% seen once. This clonotype was picked up a small number of times. Its antigen remains unknown. General study results and limits: As reported, disease-linked clones showed significant enrichment in matched ankylosing spondylitis synovial fluid. There was a TCR beta motif, made of roughly eight highly homologous variants, that appeared characteristic of ankylosing spondylitis blood. A subset of motif variants has previously been described in the synovial fluid and blood of reactive arthritis.

The chain employs TRBV7-2 and TRBJ2-1; maybe TRBD2 (5 bases). The sequenced sample was blood, either unsorted or a sorted T cell fraction (not recorded which). This TCR came from a male donor with ankylosing spondylitis or in good health (not recorded which). The CDR3 DNA sequence: TGTGCCAGCAGCTTAGTAGCGAGCTCCTACAATGAGCAGTTCTTC. It is translated as CASSLVASSYNEQFF.